The next 2 T cell receptor beta chains were all read from a single sample in a study of cytomegalovirus exposure and HLA in healthy donors. The PCR employed 60 Vbeta primers together with 13 Jbeta primers. Sequenced by immunoSEQ multiplex PCR; TCRdb stores in-frame clones only, minus some. The sample includes 200,000 or so clones, 75% to 85% of them seen just once. Material for sequencing was PBMCs. Receptor source: a woman in her forties or fifties in good health and CMV-seropositive.

V gene TRBV2 combines with J gene TRBJ2-3; 10 nucleotides align to TRBD2. V lost 4 bases to trimming and J lost 1 base; unmatched junction nucleotides: 20. The CDR3 covers 21 residues. Germline assignment: CDR1 SNHLY and CDR2 FYNNEI. The chain's CDR3 is CASSVIKGSGGSYLGTDTQYF. CDR3 coding DNA: TGTGCCAGCAGTGTAATTAAAGGTAGCGGGGGGTCTTATCTTGGCACAGATACGCAGTATTTT.

This clone turned up a few times. The chain employs TRBV6-1 and TRBJ1-2, with D unresolved. CDR3 size: 12 residues. V shed 0 bases and J shed 5 bases, with 4 bases lying between them. Germline CDR1 MNHNS, CDR2 SASEGT. The CDR3 reads CASSEALYGYTF. CDR3 sequence (DNA): TGTGCCAGCAGTGAAGCCCTTTATGGCTACACCTTC.